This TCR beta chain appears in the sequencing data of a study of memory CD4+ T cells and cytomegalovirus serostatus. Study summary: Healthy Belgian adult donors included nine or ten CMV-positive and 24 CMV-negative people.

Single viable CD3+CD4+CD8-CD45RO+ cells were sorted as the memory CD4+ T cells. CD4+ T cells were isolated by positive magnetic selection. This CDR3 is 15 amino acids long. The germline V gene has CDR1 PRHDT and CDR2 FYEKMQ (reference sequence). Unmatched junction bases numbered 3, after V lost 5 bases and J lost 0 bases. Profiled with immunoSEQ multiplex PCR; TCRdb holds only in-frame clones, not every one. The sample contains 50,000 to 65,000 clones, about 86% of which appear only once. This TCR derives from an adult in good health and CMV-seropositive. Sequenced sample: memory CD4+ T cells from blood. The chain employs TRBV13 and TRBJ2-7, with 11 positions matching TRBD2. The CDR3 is CASSPGLAASYEQYF. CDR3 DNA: TGTGCCAGCAGCCCGGGACTAGCGGCCTCCTACGAGCAGTACTTC.